This is a list of T cell receptor beta chains from one sample in a study of blood T cell repertoires in COVID-19. TCRdb keeps only in-frame clones here, not all; method: immunoSEQ multiplex PCR. This table has tens of thousands of clones, 90% to 95% appearing once. Sequencing was carried out using peripheral blood. These receptors were obtained from a man aged 45-65 years with active COVID-19. CDR3s include the opening cysteine and the closing phenylalanine or tryptophan. The D gene is left open where the match is weak. Clone sizes are given selectively: once, few, many, or a class where the clone is expanded.

D gene,V gene,clone size,J gene,CDR3 DNA,CDR3 protein
NA,TRBV3-1/TRBV3-2,NA,TRBJ1-3,TGTGCCAGCAGCTATAGTCGGGACTCTGGAAACACCATATATTTT,CASSYSRDSGNTIYF
NA,TRBV6-5,NA,TRBJ2-3,TGTGCCAGCAGGCCGTTAAACATCGATACGCAGTATTTT,CASRPLNIDTQYF
NA,TRBV25-1,once,TRBJ1-6,TGTGCCAGCAGTAAAACATCGGGCTCCTATAATTCACCCCTCCACTTT,CASSKTSGSYNSPLHF
NA,TRBV7-8,NA,TRBJ1-1,TGTGCCAGCAGCTTACAGACGGGGAACACTGAAGCTTTCTTT,CASSLQTGNTEAFF
NA,TRBV5-1,NA,TRBJ2-7,TGCGCCAGCAGCAAGGCGGGGGGACAGGGATCCTACGAGCAGTACTTC,CASSKAGGQGSYEQYF
TRBD2,TRBV4-1,NA,TRBJ2-7,TGCGCCAGCAGCCAAGTGGGCGGAGTAGCGGGGATTACCTACGAGCAGTACTTC,CASSQVGGVAGITYEQYF
NA,TRBV7-9,NA,TRBJ2-5,TGTGCCAGCAGCTTGTCCAGAACGGGAGAGACCCAGTACTTC,CASSLSRTGETQYF
TRBD1,TRBV18,few,TRBJ1-4,TGTGCCAGCTCACCACCGGGGACAGGGAATGAAAAACTGTTTTTT,CASSPPGTGNEKLFF
TRBD1,TRBV12-3/TRBV12-4,NA,TRBJ2-1,TGTGCCAGCCAGGGACAGTACAATGAGCAGTTCTTC,CASQGQYNEQFF
TRBD2,TRBV10-1,NA,TRBJ2-5,TGCGCCAGCAGTGAGTCTCCTAGCGGGGGGCAAGAGACCCAGTACTTC,CASSESPSGGQETQYF
NA,TRBV11-2,NA,TRBJ2-1,TGTGCCAGCAGCTTTACTAGGGGGGGCAATGAGCAGTTCTTC,CASSFTRGGNEQFF